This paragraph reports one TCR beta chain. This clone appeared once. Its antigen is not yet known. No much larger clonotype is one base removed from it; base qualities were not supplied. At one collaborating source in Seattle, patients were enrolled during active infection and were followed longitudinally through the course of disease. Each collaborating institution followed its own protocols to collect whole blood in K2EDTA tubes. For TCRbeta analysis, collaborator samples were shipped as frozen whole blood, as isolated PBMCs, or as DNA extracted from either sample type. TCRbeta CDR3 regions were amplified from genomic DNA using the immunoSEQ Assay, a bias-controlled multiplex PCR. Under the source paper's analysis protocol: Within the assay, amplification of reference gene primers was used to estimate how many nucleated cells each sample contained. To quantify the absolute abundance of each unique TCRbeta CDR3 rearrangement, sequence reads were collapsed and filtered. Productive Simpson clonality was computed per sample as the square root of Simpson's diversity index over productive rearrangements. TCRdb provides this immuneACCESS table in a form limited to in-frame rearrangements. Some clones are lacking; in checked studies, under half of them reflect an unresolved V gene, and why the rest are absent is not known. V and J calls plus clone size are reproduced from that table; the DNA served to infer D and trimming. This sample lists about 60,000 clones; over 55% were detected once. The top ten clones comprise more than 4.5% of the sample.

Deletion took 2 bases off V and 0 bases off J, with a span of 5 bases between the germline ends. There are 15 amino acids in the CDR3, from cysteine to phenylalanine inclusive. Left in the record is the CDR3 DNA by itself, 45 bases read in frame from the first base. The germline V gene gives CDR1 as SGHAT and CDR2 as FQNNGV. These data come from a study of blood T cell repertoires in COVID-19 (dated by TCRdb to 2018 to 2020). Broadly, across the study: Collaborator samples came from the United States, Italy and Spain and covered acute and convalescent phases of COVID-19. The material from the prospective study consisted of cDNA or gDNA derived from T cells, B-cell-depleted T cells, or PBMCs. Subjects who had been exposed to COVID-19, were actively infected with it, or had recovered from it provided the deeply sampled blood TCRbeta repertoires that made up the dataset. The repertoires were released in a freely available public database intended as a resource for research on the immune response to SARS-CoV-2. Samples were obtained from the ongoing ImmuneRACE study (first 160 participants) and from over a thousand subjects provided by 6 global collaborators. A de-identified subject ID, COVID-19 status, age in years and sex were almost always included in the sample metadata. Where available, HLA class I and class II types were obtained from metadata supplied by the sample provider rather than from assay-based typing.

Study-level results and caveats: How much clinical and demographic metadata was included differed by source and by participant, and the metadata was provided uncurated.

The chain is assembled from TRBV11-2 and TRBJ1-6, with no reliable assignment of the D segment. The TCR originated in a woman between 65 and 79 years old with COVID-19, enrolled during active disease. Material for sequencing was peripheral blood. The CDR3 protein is CASSLTSSYNSPLHF. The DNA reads TGTGCCAGCAGCTTAACGAGCTCCTATAATTCACCCCTCCACTTT.